The 11 T cell receptor beta chains below come from one sample, sequenced in a study of immune heterogeneity within non-small cell lung tumors. Bulk tumor genomic DNA, approximately 560 ng per sample, was the template. During surgery, each primary tumor gave multiple biopsies spaced as far apart as possible. These patients got curative surgery after being newly diagnosed with untreated non-small cell lung cancer. Multiplex PCR (32 V and 13 J primers) was used to amplify the TCR beta CDR3. One entry per CDR3 protein results from TCRdb running MiXCR on the multiplex PCR reads. The sample has 1,500 to 2,000 distinct CDR3 sequences, 48% seen once. Sequences were obtained from lung tumor tissue. The receptors derive from a man aged 60 to 69 with non-small cell lung cancer.

V gene TRBV20-1 combines with J gene TRBJ2-5; no clear D gene. The CDR3 has 15 residues. CDR1 is DFQATT, CDR2 SNEGSKA, per germline (reference sequence). Between the trimmed V and J ends, which lost 6 bases and 1 base, there was a span of 18 bases. Here the CDR3 reads CSANRLKRVQETQYF. In DNA, the CDR3 is TGCAGTGCCAATCGCCTAAAACGCGTCCAAGAGACCCAGTACTTC.

This clonotype occurred a few times. The chain combines TRBV20-1 with TRBJ2-5; the D is unclear. This CDR3 has 11 amino acids. Germline CDR1 is DFQATT and CDR2 is SNEGSKA (reference sequence). The CDR3 region has the DNA TGCAGCCCGGAGTACCAAGAGACCCAGTACTTC. Encoded protein: CSPEYQETQYF.

This clonotype was seen only once. Being one base from a much bigger clone, this may be a read error. The genes are TRBV2 and TRBJ2-1, with 7 bases fitting TRBD1. Looked up from germline, CDR1 is SNHLY and CDR2 is FYNNEI. The CDR3 contains 15 residues. CDR3 in amino acids: CACSAQDRNYNEQFF. CDR3 in DNA: TGTGCCTGCAGTGCCCAGGACAGGAATTACAATGAGCAGTTCTTC.

V usage is TRBV20-1 and J usage is TRBJ2-7; the D gene is possibly TRBD2 (6 bases). CDR3 length: 13 amino acids. Germline lookup yields CDR1 DFQATT and CDR2 SNEGSKA (reference sequence). Deletions cut 6 bases from V and 4 bases from J, with 16 bases between. The CDR3 loop is CSARDSIGYEQYF. Here the CDR3 DNA reads TGCAGTGCCCGGGACTCCATAGGGTACGAGCAGTACTTC.

The chain links TRBV24-1 to TRBJ2-3; TRBD2 matches 11 bases. Germline V gives CDR1 KGHDR, CDR2 SFDVKD. With 3 bases clipped from V and 2 bases from J, the junction kept 6 bases outside the gene matches. The CDR3 is 17 residues long. The CDR3: CATSDRTSGSFTDTQYF. The CDR3 nucleotides are TGTGCCACCAGTGATCGGACTAGCGGGTCCTTCACAGATACGCAGTATTTT.

For this clonotype: A much larger clone sits a single nucleotide away, making a read error possible. The rearrangement links TRBV20-1 to TRBJ1-1; 8 bases are shared with TRBD1. CDR1 and CDR2 (germline): DFQATT, SNEGSKA (reference sequence). CDR3 size: 14 residues. CDR3 sequence: CSARDWTGRTEGFF. Written as DNA, the CDR3 is TGCAGTGCTAGAGATTGGACAGGGAGGACTGAAGGTTTCTTT.

This chain connects TRBV11-2 to TRBJ1-1, with 7 bases fitting TRBD1. The germline V gene has CDR1 SGHAT and CDR2 FQNNGV. This CDR3 has 14 residues. V was pared by 4 bases and J by 3 bases, with 5 bases of the junction left unmatched. The CDR3 spells CASSSTRGYTEAFF. In DNA, the CDR3 is TGTGCCAGCAGCTCAACCAGGGGGTACACTGAAGCTTTCTTT.

Regarding this clonotype: This may be a read error: a much more frequent sequence differs by one nucleotide. The rearrangement links TRBV2 to TRBJ1-1, with a weak D call TRBD1 (5 bases). Germline lookup yields CDR1 SNHLY and CDR2 FYNNEI. V was clipped by 4 bases and J by 4 bases, with 10 bases between them. This CDR3 is 13 amino acids long. CDR3 nucleotides: TGTGCCAGCAGTGTCTGGGGGAGCACTGAAGCTTTCTTT. Encoded protein: CASSVWGSTEAFF.

The V and J genes are TRBV10-3 and TRBJ1-3; the match to TRBD1 covers 10 bases. This CDR3 has 15 amino acids. J was trimmed by 3 bases and V by 4 bases; bases with no gene match: 3. Germline CDR1 reads ENHRY; CDR2 reads SYGVKD. In DNA form, the CDR3 reads TGTGCCATCAGTGGGGGACAGGGGAGTGGAAACACCATATATTTT. This encodes CAISGGQGSGNTIYF.

This clonotype was detected only a few times. The chain recombines TRBV10-2 with TRBJ2-7; D gene uncertain. This CDR3 is built from 15 residues. Germline CDR1 WSHSY, CDR2 SAAADI. Trimming cost V 2 bases and J 0 bases, with 11 bases left between them. CDR3 nucleotides: TGCGCCAGCAGTGAGCAGTCCACGACCTCCTACGAGCAGTACTTC. It encodes CASSEQSTTSYEQYF.

The V and J genes are TRBV2 and TRBJ1-2; 11 bases match TRBD1. Losses at the gene ends were 6 bases for V and 2 bases for J; bases not matched to a gene: 8. Looked up from germline, CDR1 is SNHLY and CDR2 is FYNNEI. The CDR3 loop spans 16 amino acids. The CDR3 sequence: CASSFSRDRGNYGYTF. CDR3 nucleotides: TGTGCCAGCAGCTTTAGTAGGGACAGGGGGAACTATGGCTACACCTTC.